This T cell receptor (beta chain) was retrieved from a study of OX40 agonist ivuxolimab in advanced cancers. Study context: Patients were dosed with the agonistic anti-OX40 (CD134) antibody ivuxolimab. General study points: Normalized expansion of T-cell clones was also low for some nonresponders. The study observed clonal expansion of CD4+ and CD8+ blood T cells by week 6 at 0.1 to 3.0 mg/kg.

Profiled with immunoSEQ multiplex PCR; TCRdb holds only in-frame clones, not every one. The table lists roughly 70,000 clones, roughly nine tenths of them singletons. Germline loops: CDR1 SGHTS, CDR2 YDEGEE. This CDR3 contains 15 residues. The V and J ends lost 5 bases and 2 bases respectively, with 16 bases between them. The count of this clone is one. The antigen remains unidentified. The chain is built from TRBV5-8 and TRBJ2-5, with a weak D call TRBD2 (6 bases). Sequencing used CD4+ or CD8+ T cells sorted from blood, obtained in a trial of the OX40 agonist ivuxolimab. The sequence was collected from an adult with an advanced solid tumor such as melanoma, head and neck, liver or kidney cancer. The CDR3 DNA follows: TGTGCCAGCAGTTTCCCGCGGGGCACACAAGAGACCCAGTACTTC. Its translation is CASSFPRGTQETQYF.